The clone carrying this T cell receptor beta chain was seen ten or more times. The data stem from a study of T cells in Graves' hyperthyroidism and ophthalmopathy. In the study overall: Once the initial diagnosis was made, peripheral blood was obtained before any treatment.

V was trimmed by 0 bases and J by 4 bases, leaving 12 bases between them. The CDR3 is 15 residues long. From germline, CDR1 is DFQATT and CDR2 SNEGSKA (reference sequence). The CDR3 regions of TCR beta were amplified from RNA transcripts. HTBI primers were employed in a first-round RT-PCR of the TCR CDR3. TCRdb independently ran MiXCR on the multiplex PCR reads; one entry per CDR3 protein. The table records a few hundred thousand distinct CDR3 sequences, approximately 15% of them present only once. The chain uses TRBV20-1 and TRBJ1-4; D ambiguous. This clonotype was sampled from a woman aged 30 to 39 with Graves' hyperthyroidism. The source material was blood. The CDR3 region is CSARDRGRRNEKLFF. Written as DNA, the CDR3 is TGCAGTGCTAGAGATCGAGGGCGGCGTAATGAAAAACTGTTTTTT.